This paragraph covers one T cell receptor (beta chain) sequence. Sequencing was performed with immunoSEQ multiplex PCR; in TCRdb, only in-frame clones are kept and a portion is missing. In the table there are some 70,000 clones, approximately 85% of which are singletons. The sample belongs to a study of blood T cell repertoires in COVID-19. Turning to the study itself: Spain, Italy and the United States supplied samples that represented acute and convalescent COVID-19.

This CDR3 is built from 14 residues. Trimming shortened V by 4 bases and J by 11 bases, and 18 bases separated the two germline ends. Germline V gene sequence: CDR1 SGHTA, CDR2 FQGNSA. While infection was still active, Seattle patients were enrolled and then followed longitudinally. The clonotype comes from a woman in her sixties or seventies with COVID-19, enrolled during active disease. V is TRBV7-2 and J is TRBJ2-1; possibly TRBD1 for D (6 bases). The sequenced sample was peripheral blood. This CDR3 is CASSYRVYSDKQFF. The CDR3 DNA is TGTGCCAGCAGCTACAGGGTGTATTCGGATAAGCAGTTCTTC.